These 11 T cell receptor beta chains were all obtained from the same sample, sequenced in a study of blood T cell repertoires in COVID-19. Sequencing used immunoSEQ multiplex PCR; TCRdb keeps in-frame clones, though not all of them. Of roughly 190,000 clones in the sample, roughly nine tenths were seen once. What was sequenced was peripheral blood. All receptors come from a woman of 80 years or more in a cohort sampled during active or convalescent COVID-19.

A single count supports this clone. The chain is built from TRBV7-2 and TRBJ2-5; 7 nucleotides agree with TRBD1. V lost 5 bases, J lost 4 bases, and 4 bases stayed unmatched. CDR3 length equals 13 residues. Germline values: CDR1 SGHTA, CDR2 FQGNSA. This CDR3 is CASSRGRRETQYF. CDR3 coding DNA: TGTGCCAGCAGCAGGGGGCGCCGAGAGACCCAGTACTTC.

The J gene is TRBJ2-5, the V gene TRBV10-3, with 9 nucleotides matching TRBD2. V gave up 3 bases and J gave up 1 base; unmatched junction bases: 9. This CDR3 has 17 amino acids. Germline CDR1 and CDR2: ENHRY and SYGVKD. CDR3 sequence (DNA): TGTGCCATCAGTGACCCTAAGGCTAGCGGGACCCAAGAGACCCAGTACTTC. This gives the protein CAISDPKASGTQETQYF.

In this sample, this clone turned up many times. The genes are TRBV2 and TRBJ1-2; D is undetermined. This CDR3 spans 13 amino acids. With 6 bases removed from V and 2 bases from J, the gap between germline ends came to 10 bases. Germline CDR1 is SNHLY and CDR2 is FYNNEI. CDR3 region: CASRDPGNYGYTF. Written as DNA, the CDR3 is TGTGCCAGCAGGGATCCGGGGAACTATGGCTACACCTTC.

This chain links TRBV6-6 with TRBJ1-5; D call uncertain. Germline V lookup: CDR1 MNHNY, CDR2 SVGAGI (reference sequence). CDR3 length: 15 residues. V lost 0 bases and J 7 bases, leaving 13 bases between the germline ends. The CDR3 protein is CASSYSENSLQPQHF. The CDR3 bases are TGTGCCAGCAGTTACTCAGAGAACTCCCTCCAGCCCCAGCATTTT.

A note on this clone: Distinct nucleotide sequences in the sample also encode this CDR3. V is TRBV19 and J is TRBJ2-5; 9 bases align to TRBD2. CDR1 LNHDA and CDR2 SQIVND come from the germline V gene (reference sequence). CDR3 length: 14 amino acids. Unmatched junction bases numbered 4, after V lost 4 bases and J lost 4 bases. The CDR3 DNA reads as TGTGCCAGTAGTACATTAGCGGGGGCAGAGACCCAGTACTTC. Translating it yields CASSTLAGAETQYF. The full variable domain, completed using reference TRBV19 and TRBJ2-5, is DGGITQSPKYLFRKEGQNVTLSCEQNLNHDAMYWYRQDPGQGLRLIYYSQIVNDFQKGDIAEGYSVSREKKESFPLTVTSAQKNPTAFYLCASSTLAGAETQYFGPGTRLLVL.

The chain carries TRBV18 and TRBJ1-3; D remains ambiguous. The CDR3 length is 17 residues. Per the germline V gene, CDR1 is KGHSH and CDR2 is LQKENI. V lost 0 bases and J lost 0, with 12 bases in between. The CDR3 nucleotides are TGTGCCAGCTCACCACCTAAATGGGCGACCTCTGGAAACACCATATATTTT. Translation: CASSPPKWATSGNTIYF.

The V and J genes are TRBV5-4 and TRBJ2-1, with D possibly TRBD2 on 5 matching bases. Trimming took 2 bases from V and 8 from J, leaving 8 bases between them. Germline V gene lookup returns CDR1 SGHNT and CDR2 YYREEE (reference sequence). The CDR3 contains 12 residues. CDR3 protein: CASSFVGDEQFF. For the CDR3, the DNA is TGTGCCAGCAGCTTTGTGGGAGATGAGCAGTTCTTC.

The chain employs TRBV3-1 (or the pseudogene TRBV3-2) and TRBJ1-2; D is undetermined. Trimming shortened V by 2 bases and J by 1 base, and 11 bases separated the two germline ends. The CDR3 is 15 amino acids. Germline V gene data show CDR1 as LGHDT and CDR2 as YNNKEL (reference sequence). The CDR3 bases are TGTGCCAGCAGCCAAAATCCGGGGATTAACTATGGCTACACCTTC. Its protein is CASSQNPGINYGYTF.

The V and J genes are TRBV7-6 and TRBJ2-1, with 12 bases that match TRBD2. CDR3 length equals 17 residues. The V segment lost 1 base and the J segment 9 bases; nucleotides outside the gene matches: 10. The germline gives CDR1 SGHVS, CDR2 FNYEAQ. The CDR3 region is CASSLEGTTSGSLEQFF. The CDR3 DNA sequence: TGTGCCAGCAGCTTAGAGGGAACGACTAGCGGGAGCCTTGAGCAGTTCTTC.

The chain is built from TRBV19 and TRBJ2-3; D gene uncertain. The CDR3 is 15 residues long. From germline, CDR1 is LNHDA and CDR2 SQIVND (reference sequence). Trimming cost V 6 bases and J 4 bases, with 17 bases left between them. This CDR3 is CASRAPRGSADTQYF. The CDR3, as DNA: TGTGCCAGTAGGGCCCCCCGCGGTAGTGCAGATACGCAGTATTTT.

This clone was found a few times. The DNA for the CDR3 is TGTGCCAGCAGCTCCCCGCGCGGGGGGGGCCGAGAGACCCAGTACTTC. This translates into CASSSPRGGGRETQYF. The V and J genes are TRBV11-2 and TRBJ2-5; 9 bases agree with TRBD2. The CDR3 runs 16 residues. With 4 bases clipped from V and 4 bases from J, the junction kept 10 bases outside the gene matches. Germline V gene sequence: CDR1 SGHAT, CDR2 FQNNGV.